This TCR beta chain derives from a study of neoadjuvant nivolumab and ipilimumab in lung cancer. As concerns this clone: Its matching antigen is unknown.

Overall study results and limits: From pretherapy to surgery, tumor richness and clonality rose with dual therapy. Blood richness before therapy tracked richness in tumors resected after neoadjuvant therapy.

The CDR3 spans 14 residues. Unmatched junction bases numbered 4, after V lost 5 bases and J lost 2 bases. CDR1 is SQVTM, CDR2 ANQGSEA, per germline. Only in-frame clones appear in the TCRdb table, and some are missing; sequencing was by immunoSEQ multiplex PCR. The sample lists about 13,000 clones; approximately 94% were seen once. The chain uses TRBV29-1 and TRBJ2-3; 10 nucleotides agree with TRBD2. This sequence was found in an adult with non-small cell lung cancer. This specimen consisted of peripheral blood, obtained after neoadjuvant nivolumab, alone or with ipilimumab, at or shortly before surgery. In DNA, the CDR3 is TGCAGCGTTTTACTAGCGGGACCCACAGATACGCAGTATTTT. Translating it yields CSVLLAGPTDTQYF.